Listed below are T cell receptor beta chains from one sample, sequenced in a study of blood T cell repertoires in COVID-19. TCRdb's copy holds only in-frame clones and misses some; the assay was immunoSEQ multiplex PCR. The repertoire holds some 300,000 clones, around 89% seen once, with approximately 2% in the top ten. The sample taken for sequencing was PBMCs or T cells enriched from blood (not recorded which). These receptors originate from a woman aged 55-70 years in a cohort exposed to, infected with or recovered from COVID-19 (not recorded which). The CDR3 runs from the conserved cysteine through the conserved F or W. The D gene is left open where the match is weak. Clone size is given for some rows only: seen once, a few or many times, or a class if the clone is expanded.

j_gene	d_gene	v_gene	abundance	CDR3aa	CDR3nt
TRBJ2-1	-	TRBV11-2	-	CASSLVRRASGYNEQFF	-
TRBJ1-2	-	TRBV19	-	CASSTRDTYGYTF	TGTGCCAGTAGTACCCGGGACACCTATGGCTACACCTTC
TRBJ1-5	-	TRBV21-1	-	CASSKRGGHDQPQHF	TGTGCCAGCAGCAAAAGGGGAGGGCATGATCAGCCCCAGCATTTT
TRBJ2-5	TRBD2	TRBV19	-	CASSIDGSGGVGQETQYF	TGTGCCAGTAGTATAGATGGTAGCGGGGGAGTCGGTCAAGAGACCCAGTACTTC
TRBJ2-5	TRBD1	TRBV7-8	once	CASSLVTGGRVETQYF	TGTGCCAGCAGCTTGGTGACAGGGGGCAGGGTGGAGACCCAGTACTTC
TRBJ2-4	-	TRBV15	-	CATSRDTAGFKNIQYF	TGTGCCACCAGCAGAGATACGGCGGGATTCAAAAACATTCAGTACTTC
TRBJ1-1	-	TRBV7-9	-	CASSGVRGTEAFF	TGTGCCAGCAGTGGGGTCCGGGGGACTGAAGCTTTCTTT
TRBJ2-3	TRBD1	TRBV6-5	-	CASSYGQGEYTDTQYF	TGTGCCAGCAGTTACGGACAGGGGGAGTACACAGATACGCAGTATTTT
TRBJ1-1	TRBD1	TRBV7-6	once	CASSIGGPNTEAFF	TGTGCCAGCAGCATAGGGGGCCCGAACACTGAAGCTTTCTTT
TRBJ2-2	-	TRBV27	-	CASSLMPFSGELFF	TGTGCCAGCAGTTTAATGCCTTTCAGCGGGGAGCTGTTTTTT
TRBJ2-5	TRBD2	TRBV7-3	-	CASSLGLAGRGETQYF	TGTGCCAGCAGCTTAGGGCTAGCGGGGAGGGGAGAGACCCAGTACTTC
TRBJ2-5	TRBD1	TRBV24-1	-	CATSDLKGQAPGGTQYF	TGTGCCACCAGTGACTTGAAGGGACAGGCCCCCGGGGGGACCCAGTACTTC
TRBJ1-2	TRBD1	TRBV6-5	-	CASIGTGPNYGYTF	TGTGCCAGCATAGGGACAGGGCCCAACTATGGCTACACCTTC
TRBJ2-7	-	TRBV5-4	-	CASSLYQGPYEQYF	TGTGCCAGCAGCTTGTACCAGGGCCCCTACGAGCAGTACTTC
TRBJ1-3	-	TRBV28	-	CASSLFSSGSLLSSGNTIYF	TGTGCCAGCAGTTTATTCAGTAGCGGCTCCCTTCTAAGCTCTGGAAACACCATATATTTT
TRBJ2-7	-	TRBV5-4	few	CASSLMGRNSYEQYF	TGTGCCAGCAGCTTGATGGGCCGGAACTCCTACGAGCAGTACTTC
TRBJ2-2	TRBD1	TRBV5-1	-	CASSSGQGGVGSSGELFF	TGCGCCAGCAGCTCCGGACAGGGGGGGGTCGGATCGTCCGGGGAGCTGTTTTTT
TRBJ2-2	-	TRBV6-5	-	CASSRTPTTGELFF	TGTGCCAGCAGCCGGACACCTACCACCGGGGAGCTGTTTTTT
TRBJ2-1	TRBD2	TRBV28	-	CASSLTSGNEQFF	TGTGCCAGCAGTTTGACTAGCGGGAATGAGCAGTTCTTC